One sample yielded the 28 T cell receptor beta chains listed below, sequenced in a study of cytomegalovirus exposure and HLA in healthy donors. The primer mix had 60 Vbeta and 13 Jbeta primers. The repertoire was sequenced with immunoSEQ multiplex PCR; TCRdb's copy has only in-frame clones and lacks some. The sample has 90,000 to 150,000 clones, 78% seen once. The sample taken for sequencing was PBMCs. These receptors were taken from a woman under 40 in good health and CMV-seropositive.

This clone occurred a few times. The V and J genes are TRBV7-2 and TRBJ1-4, with D perhaps TRBD1 (5 bases). CDR3 size: 13 residues. The germline CDR1 and CDR2 sequences are SGHTA and FQGNSA. V lost 8 bases to trimming and J lost 7 bases, with 14 bases between them. CDR3 region: CASRGEVGEKLFF. CDR3 bases: TGTGCCAGCCGAGGGGAGGTCGGTGAAAAACTGTTTTTT.

The chain has TRBV7-2 and TRBJ1-1; 7 nucleotides agree with TRBD1. Germline lookup yields CDR1 SGHTA and CDR2 FQGNSA. J was trimmed by 4 bases and V by 5 bases; bases with no gene match: 7. CDR3 length equals 14 residues. CDR3 coding DNA: TGTGCCAGCAGCCGGAATACAGGGGCCACTGAAGCTTTCTTT. This gives the protein CASSRNTGATEAFF. Filled out from reference TRBV7-2 and TRBJ1-1, the complete variable domain reads GAGVSQSPSNKVTEKGKDVELRCDPISGHTALYWYRQSLGQGLEFLIYFQGNSAPDKSGLPSDRFSAERTGGSVSTLTIQRTQQEDSAVYLCASSRNTGATEAFFGQGTRLTVV.

The CDR3 DNA reads TGCAGCGTTGCACGGACTAGCGGGGGGGCGAGCACAGATACGCAGTATTTT. It is translated as CSVARTSGGASTDTQYF. This rearrangement joins TRBV29-1 to TRBJ2-3; 15 bases are shared with TRBD2. The junction had 5 bases not matched to a gene; V was cut back by 4 bases and J by 0 bases. Per germline, CDR1 SQVTM and CDR2 ANQGSEA. This CDR3 spans 17 amino acids.

This clone was observed a few times. The chain is built from TRBV11-2 and TRBJ1-4; tentatively, D is TRBD1 (6 bases). Trimming took off 6 bases at V and 5 bases at J, with 16 bases between the two ends. The germline gives CDR1 SGHAT, CDR2 FQNNGV. The CDR3 is 15 residues long. In DNA, the CDR3 is TGTGCCAGCAGTCTGGCTAGGGGGTCGAATGAAAAACTGTTTTTT. Translating it yields CASSLARGSNEKLFF.

The chain carries TRBV9 and TRBJ2-1, with D perhaps TRBD2 (6 bases). V lost 1 base to trimming and J lost 9 bases, with 11 bases between them. Germline V lookup: CDR1 SGDLS, CDR2 YYNGEE. The length of the CDR3 is 13 residues. CDR3 coding DNA: TGTGCCAGCAGCGTAAAAGCGGGTGGTGAGCAGTTCTTC. Protein sequence: CASSVKAGGEQFF.

The chain has TRBV6-6 and TRBJ1-2; D not resolved. This CDR3 has 15 residues. V dropped 6 bases and J dropped 6 bases, with 20 bases sitting between them. Germline V gene lookup returns CDR1 MNHNY and CDR2 SVGAGI (reference sequence). The CDR3 sequence is CASRPHPTHSHGYTF. As DNA, the CDR3 is TGTGCCAGCAGACCCCACCCGACACACAGCCATGGCTACACCTTC.

V and J are TRBV2 and TRBJ1-1; 8 bases align to TRBD1. Germline CDR1 reads SNHLY; CDR2 reads FYNNEI. The J segment lost 2 bases and the V segment lost 5 bases, leaving 4 bases of the junction unmatched. The CDR3 loop spans 14 amino acids. The CDR3 here is CASSFDRGNTEAFF. As DNA, the CDR3 is TGTGCCAGCAGTTTCGACAGGGGAAACACTGAAGCTTTCTTT.

This chain joins TRBV6-6 and TRBJ2-1, with TRBD2 as a possible D gene (7 bases). Germline V gene data show CDR1 as MNHNY and CDR2 as SVGAGI (reference sequence). This CDR3 comprises 16 residues. The V and J ends lost 5 bases and 7 bases respectively, with 21 bases between them. The CDR3 sequence: CASSLPQRGGLNEQFF. In nucleotides, the CDR3 is TGTGCCAGCAGTCTGCCCCAGAGGGGGGGCCTGAATGAGCAGTTCTTC.

The chain employs TRBV4-1 and TRBJ2-1; D perhaps matches TRBD1 (6 bases). V lost 0 bases and J lost 10, with 19 bases in between. The CDR3 length is 16 residues. Germline loops: CDR1 MGHRA, CDR2 YSYEKL. CDR3 DNA: TGCGCCAGCAGCCAAGATAGGAGGTACAGGGTCGAGGAGCAGTTCTTC. Amino acid sequence: CASSQDRRYRVEEQFF.

This chain uses TRBV18 with TRBJ1-3; D is uncertain. The V end lost 6 bases, the J end lost 4 bases, and 16 bases lay between the germline ends. The germline V gene has CDR1 KGHSH and CDR2 LQKENI. CDR3 length equals 15 residues. The CDR3 DNA follows: TGTGCCAGCTCGTCATCGCTATTTGTGGGAAACACCATATATTTT. It translates to CASSSSLFVGNTIYF.

This chain uses TRBV19 with TRBJ1-2, with 10 bases aligning to TRBD1. The CDR3 totals 15 residues. Germline V gene data show CDR1 as LNHDA and CDR2 as SQIVND (reference sequence). V gave up 5 bases and J gave up 6 bases; unmatched junction bases: 9. In DNA form, the CDR3 reads TGTGCCAGTAGTCAAGCCGGGACAGGGGTGCATGGCTACACCTTC. It codes for CASSQAGTGVHGYTF. The full variable domain, its missing parts supplied by reference TRBV19 and TRBJ1-2, is DGGITQSPKYLFRKEGQNVTLSCEQNLNHDAMYWYRQDPGQGLRLIYYSQIVNDFQKGDIAEGYSVSREKKESFPLTVTSAQKNPTAFYLCASSQAGTGVHGYTFGSGTRLTVV.

The gene calls are TRBV7-9 and TRBJ2-7, with unresolved D. The CDR3 spans 11 residues. Trimming removed 5 bases from V and 6 bases from J, with 8 bases in between. CDR1 SEHNR and CDR2 FQNEAQ come from the germline V gene (reference sequence). As DNA, the CDR3 is TGTGCCAGCAGCCAAGACACCGAGCAGTACTTC. Translation gives CASSQDTEQYF.

There are a few counts of this clone. The chain combines TRBV5-6 with TRBJ2-3, with D tentatively TRBD2 (6 bases). Per the germline V gene, CDR1 is SGHDT and CDR2 is YYEEEE. This CDR3 comprises 15 residues. Deletions cut 4 bases from V and 1 base from J, with 13 bases between. The CDR3 is CASSPGTGGTDTQYF. The CDR3 region has the DNA TGTGCCAGCAGCCCCGGGACGGGGGGCACAGATACGCAGTATTTT.

The sample holds a few counts of this clone. The chain links TRBV29-1 to TRBJ2-7; D gene uncertain. V gave up 4 bases and J gave up 6 bases, with 19 bases separating them. The CDR3 runs to 14 residues. The germline V gene has CDR1 SQVTM and CDR2 ANQGSEA. The CDR3 DNA is TGCAGCGTTGTTCCGCAGGATAGTGTTGGCGAGCAGTACTTC. It encodes CSVVPQDSVGEQYF.

The rearrangement uses TRBV29-1 and TRBJ1-2; D perhaps matches TRBD1 (6 bases). Trimming left V 5 bases short and J 8 bases short, with 15 bases between. Germline CDR1 SQVTM, CDR2 ANQGSEA. This CDR3 is built from 12 residues. The CDR3 protein is CSVNRGRDGYTF. CDR3 DNA sequence: TGCAGCGTTAATAGGGGGAGAGACGGCTACACCTTC.

This chain links TRBV19 with TRBJ1-5; D unclear. Deletions cut 7 bases from V and 2 bases from J, with 9 bases between. Per the germline V gene, CDR1 is LNHDA and CDR2 is SQIVND (reference sequence). The CDR3 extends over 13 amino acids. This CDR3 is CASTLRGNQPQHF. The CDR3 nucleotides read TGTGCCAGTACTTTGCGGGGCAATCAGCCCCAGCATTTT.

The V gene is TRBV9, the J gene TRBJ2-3, with D tentatively TRBD1 (6 bases). V dropped 0 bases and J dropped 4 bases, with 24 bases sitting between them. The CDR3 totals 19 residues. In germline, CDR1 is SGDLS, CDR2 YYNGEE. CDR3 nucleotides: TGTGCCAGCAGCGTAGCCAGGGGTGGAGGTAGTTTTGGACCAGATACGCAGTATTTT. It translates to CASSVARGGGSFGPDTQYF.

The chain links TRBV5-6 to TRBJ2-7; a possible D gene is TRBD1 (6 bases). The germline V gene encodes CDR1 SGHDT and CDR2 YYEEEE. The CDR3 has 16 residues. Deletions cut 0 bases from V and 0 bases from J, with 13 bases between. The CDR3 is CASSLGAGGVSYEQYF. The CDR3 nucleotides are TGTGCCAGCAGCTTGGGGGCTGGGGGCGTCTCCTACGAGCAGTACTTC.

The J gene is TRBJ1-1, the V gene TRBV6-5; TRBD1 might be the D (6 bases). V lost 5 bases, J lost 1 base, and 11 bases lay in between. Germline V gene lookup returns CDR1 MNHEY and CDR2 SVGAGI. The CDR3 has 14 amino acids. CDR3 in DNA: TGTGCCAGCAGTAGTGACAGGCCGAACACTGAAGCTTTCTTT. It yields the protein CASSSDRPNTEAFF.

The chain uses TRBV28 and TRBJ2-7, with TRBD2 matching over 12 bases. Germline V gene data show CDR1 as MDHEN and CDR2 as SYDVKM. This CDR3 has 20 residues. The V and J ends lost 4 bases and 0 bases, in that order; junction bases with no gene match: 16. CDR3 region: CASSYPSGRGLAGTSYEQYF. DNA for the CDR3: TGTGCCAGCAGTTACCCCTCGGGCAGAGGACTAGCGGGGACCTCCTACGAGCAGTACTTC. Based on the CDR3 plus reference TRBV28 and TRBJ2-7, the full variable domain is DVKVTQSSRYLVKRTGEKVFLECVQDMDHENMFWYRQDPGLGLRLIYFSYDVKMKEKGDIPEGYSVSREKKERFSLILESASTNQTSMYLCASSYPSGRGLAGTSYEQYFGPGTRLTVT.

The chain couples TRBV18 to TRBJ2-5; D unresolved. The length of the CDR3 is 12 residues. Trimming stripped 3 bases from V and 4 bases from J, with 6 bases between. Germline V gene sequence: CDR1 KGHSH, CDR2 LQKENI. CDR3 nucleotide sequence: TGTGCCAGCTCACCTCTCCCAGAGACCCAGTACTTC. Residues: CASSPLPETQYF.

This rearrangement joins TRBV7-2 to TRBJ2-3; TRBD2 agrees at 11 bases. In germline, CDR1 is SGHTA, CDR2 FQGNSA. The CDR3 runs 16 residues. With V trimmed by 5 bases and J by 0 bases, 4 bases remained unmatched. CDR3 sequence: CASSPVAGGSTDTQYF. CDR3 coding DNA: TGTGCCAGCAGCCCGGTAGCGGGGGGGAGCACAGATACGCAGTATTTT.

This chain links TRBV5-1 with TRBJ2-1; D gene unclear. There are 12 residues in the CDR3. Per germline, CDR1 SGHRS and CDR2 YFSETQ. The V end lost 3 bases, the J end lost 4 bases, and 5 bases lay between the germline ends. As DNA, the CDR3 is TGCGCCAGCAGCTCCACTTACAATGAGCAGTTCTTC. It specifies CASSSTYNEQFF. The variable domain in full, with the rest retrieved from reference TRBV5-1 and TRBJ2-1, is KAGVTQTPRYLIKTRGQQVTLSCSPISGHRSVSWYQQTPGQGLQFLFEYFSETQRNKGNFPGRFSGRQFSNSRSEMNVSTLELGDSALYLCASSSTYNEQFFGPGTRLTVL.

A few counts support this clone. For the CDR3, the DNA is TGCGCCAGCAGCCACCGGGCCGGGGGGAACTACGAGCAGTACTTC. It translates to CASSHRAGGNYEQYF. The J gene is TRBJ2-7, the V gene TRBV4-1, with TRBD2 matching over 7 bases. This CDR3 comprises 15 residues. J was trimmed by 3 bases and V by 3 bases; bases with no gene match: 8. Germline CDR1 is MGHRA and CDR2 is YSYEKL.

For the CDR3, the DNA is TGTGCCAGCAGTTACGGACAGGGGGCCTATGGCTACACCTTC. Residues: CASSYGQGAYGYTF. The V call is TRBV6-5, the J call TRBJ1-2; 11 positions agree with TRBD1. Trimming removed 2 bases from V and 4 bases from J; junction bases left unmatched: 0. Germline V lookup: CDR1 MNHEY, CDR2 SVGAGI. The CDR3 totals 14 residues.

The chain employs TRBV7-6 and TRBJ2-1; D is possibly TRBD2 (6 bases). The germline V and J ends were trimmed by 5 bases and 0 bases, with 11 bases remaining between them. Per the germline V gene, CDR1 is SGHVS and CDR2 is FNYEAQ. The CDR3 length is 15 residues. The CDR3 loop reads CASSGGILSYNEQFF. The CDR3 coding sequence is TGTGCCAGCAGCGGGGGGATCCTCTCCTACAATGAGCAGTTCTTC.

CDR3 DNA: TGTGCCAGCAGCTTTTTTGCGGGGGGCGGGGCCGGGGAGCTGTTTTTT. It codes for CASSFFAGGGAGELFF. The J gene is TRBJ2-2, the V gene TRBV7-2; 8 bases align to TRBD2. This CDR3 is 16 amino acids long. The germline gives CDR1 SGHTA, CDR2 FQGNSA. V dropped 3 bases and J dropped 6; count of bases not matched to a gene: 9.

This chain connects TRBV19 to TRBJ2-2; D is possibly TRBD2 (5 bases). CDR1 LNHDA and CDR2 SQIVND come from the germline V gene (reference sequence). There are 15 residues in the CDR3. The V gene lost 3 bases and the J gene lost 7 bases, with 15 bases spanning the gap. The CDR3 loop is CASSMMIAGGGELFF. DNA of the CDR3: TGTGCCAGTAGTATGATGATCGCGGGTGGCGGGGAGCTGTTTTTT.